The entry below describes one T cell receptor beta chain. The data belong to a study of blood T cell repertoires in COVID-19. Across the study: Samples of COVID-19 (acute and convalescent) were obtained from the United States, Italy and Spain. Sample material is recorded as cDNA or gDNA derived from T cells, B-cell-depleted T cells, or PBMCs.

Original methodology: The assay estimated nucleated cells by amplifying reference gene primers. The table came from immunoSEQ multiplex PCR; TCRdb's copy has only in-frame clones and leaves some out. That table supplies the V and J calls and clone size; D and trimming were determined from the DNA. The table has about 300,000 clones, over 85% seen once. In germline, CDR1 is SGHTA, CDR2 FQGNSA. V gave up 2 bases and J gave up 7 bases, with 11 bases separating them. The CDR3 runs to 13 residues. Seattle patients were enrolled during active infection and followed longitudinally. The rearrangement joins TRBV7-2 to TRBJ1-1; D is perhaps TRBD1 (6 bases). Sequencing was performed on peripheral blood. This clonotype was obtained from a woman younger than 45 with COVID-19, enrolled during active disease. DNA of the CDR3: TGTGCCAGCAGCTTAATGACAGGTGGTGAAGCTTTCTTT. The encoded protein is CASSLMTGGEAFF.